Many counts were recorded for the clone carrying this TCR beta chain. Germline V gene lookup returns CDR1 SGHTA and CDR2 FQGNSA. V was pared by 8 bases and J by 4 bases, with 4 bases between. The CDR3 covers 10 residues. This record comes from a study of T cells after yellow fever vaccination. TCRdb recomputed calls from the 5' RACE reads with MiXCR, one row per CDR3 protein. This sample carries roughly 9,800 distinct CDR3 sequences, 4% to 5.5% of them seen once, and the ten largest clones take about 1.5%. General study points: Practically every clonotype that responded to the vaccine could not be detected in sorted memory subsets on day 0. The secondary response showed a weaker magnitude and a faster peak, day 5 versus 15.

This TCR derives from a man between 18 and 35 years old who received the YFV17D yellow fever vaccine. The sample consisted of PBMCs, either bulk or a sorted T-cell subset (CD4+, CD8+, memory, or dextramer-sorted; not recorded which), taken roughly 15 days after the first yellow fever vaccination. The rearrangement joins TRBV7-2 to TRBJ2-3; no definite D call. This CDR3 is CASEADTQYF. The CDR3 bases are TGTGCCAGCGAGGCAGATACGCAGTATTTT.